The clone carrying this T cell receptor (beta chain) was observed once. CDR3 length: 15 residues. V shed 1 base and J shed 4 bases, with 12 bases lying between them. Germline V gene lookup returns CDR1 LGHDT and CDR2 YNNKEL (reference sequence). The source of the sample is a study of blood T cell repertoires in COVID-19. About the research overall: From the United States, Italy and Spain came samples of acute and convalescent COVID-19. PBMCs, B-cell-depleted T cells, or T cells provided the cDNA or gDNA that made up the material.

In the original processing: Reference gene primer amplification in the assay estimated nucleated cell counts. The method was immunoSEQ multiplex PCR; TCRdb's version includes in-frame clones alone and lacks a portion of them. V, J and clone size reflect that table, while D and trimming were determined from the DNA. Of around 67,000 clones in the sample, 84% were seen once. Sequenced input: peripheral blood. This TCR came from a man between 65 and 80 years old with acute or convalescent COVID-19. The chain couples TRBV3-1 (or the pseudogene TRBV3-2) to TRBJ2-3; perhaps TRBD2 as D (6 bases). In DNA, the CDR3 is TGTGCCAGCAGCCAAGGGGGGAGGTATCCAGATACGCAGTATTTT. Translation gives CASSQGGRYPDTQYF.